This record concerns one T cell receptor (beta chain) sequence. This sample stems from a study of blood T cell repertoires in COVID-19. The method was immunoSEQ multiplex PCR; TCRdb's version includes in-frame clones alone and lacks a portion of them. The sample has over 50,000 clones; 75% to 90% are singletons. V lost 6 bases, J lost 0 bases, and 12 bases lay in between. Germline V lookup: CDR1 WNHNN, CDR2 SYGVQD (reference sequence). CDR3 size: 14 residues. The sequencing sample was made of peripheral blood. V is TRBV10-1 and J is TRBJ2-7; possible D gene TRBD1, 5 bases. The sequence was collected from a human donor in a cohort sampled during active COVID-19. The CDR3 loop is CASSDGHFSYEQYF. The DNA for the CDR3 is TGCGCCAGCAGCGACGGACACTTCTCCTACGAGCAGTACTTC.